These T cell receptor beta chains were read from a single sample in a study of response to subunit inactivated influenza vaccine. TCRdb itself ran the RT-PCR reads through MiXCR, one entry per CDR3 protein. The data contain about 190,000 distinct CDR3 sequences, approximately 14% of them singletons. Sequenced here: CD8+ T cells sorted from PBMCs, sampled around 5 days after vaccination. The receptors here all came from a man between 45 and 60 years old who received an inactivated influenza vaccine. CDR3s include the opening cysteine and the closing phenylalanine or tryptophan. A D gene is named only where the DNA matches it firmly. Rows may omit the clone size; those that give it use once, few, many or a size class.

>NA|TRBV28|16|NA|TRBJ2-7
CASSRSPDFVVYEQYF
TGTGCCAGCAGTCGATCCCCCGACTTTGTCGTCTACGAGCAGTACTTC
>few|TRBV12-3/TRBV12-4|15|NA|TRBJ1-1
CASSPPGLGGTEAFF
TGTGCCAGCAGTCCTCCGGGACTCGGTGGCACTGAAGCTTTCTTT
>few|TRBV3-1|15|NA|TRBJ2-1
CASSQGGELVHEQFF
TGTGCCAGCAGCCAAGGGGGGGAGTTAGTCCATGAGCAGTTCTTC
>many|TRBV7-6|13|NA|TRBJ2-1
CASSLGLADEQFF
TGTGCCAGCAGCTTAGGGCTAGCCGATGAGCAGTTCTTC
>few|TRBV6-5|16|NA|TRBJ1-5
CASSYLGAGTNQPQHF
TGTGCCAGCAGTTACTTGGGGGCAGGGACCAATCAGCCCCAGCATTTT
>many|TRBV5-1|15|NA|TRBJ2-7
CASSLGWTGSYEQYF
TGCGCCAGCAGCTTGGGTTGGACGGGTTCCTACGAGCAGTACTTC
>NA|TRBV10-3|14|TRBD1|TRBJ1-6
CAMGTGGSNSPLHF
TGTGCCATGGGAACAGGGGGATCAAATTCACCCCTCCACTTT
>few|TRBV29-1|14|TRBD1|TRBJ2-2
CSVTGTGVTGELFF
TGCAGCGTTACCGGGACAGGGGTCACCGGGGAGCTGTTTTTT
>few|TRBV20-1|13|NA|TRBJ2-7
CSAMRLTSYEQYF
TGCAGTGCTATGAGACTTACCTCCTACGAGCAGTACTTC
>few|TRBV27|18|TRBD1|TRBJ2-7
CASSRIAGTGVSSYEQYF
TGTGCCAGCAGTAGGATAGCCGGGACAGGGGTCAGCTCCTACGAGCAGTACTTC
>NA|TRBV6-2/TRBV6-3|13|NA|TRBJ2-7
CASSVRLHHEQYF
TGTGCCAGCAGCGTCAGGCTACACCACGAGCAGTACTTC
>many|TRBV9|15|TRBD2|TRBJ2-2
CASSVAGGGTGELFF
TGTGCCAGCAGCGTAGCTGGGGGGGGCACCGGGGAGCTGTTTTTT
>NA|TRBV15|16|NA|TRBJ2-3
CATNTGTWVSTDTQYF
TGTGCCACCAACACAGGGACTTGGGTCAGCACAGATACGCAGTATTTT
>few|TRBV6-5|14|NA|TRBJ1-1
CASSYSGANTEAFF
TGTGCCAGCAGTTACTCCGGGGCGAACACTGAAGCTTTCTTT
>few|TRBV4-3|19|TRBD2|TRBJ2-1
CASSQSRLAGGPFSNEQFF
TGCGCCAGCAGCCAATCCCGACTAGCGGGAGGGCCGTTTTCCAATGAGCAGTTCTTC